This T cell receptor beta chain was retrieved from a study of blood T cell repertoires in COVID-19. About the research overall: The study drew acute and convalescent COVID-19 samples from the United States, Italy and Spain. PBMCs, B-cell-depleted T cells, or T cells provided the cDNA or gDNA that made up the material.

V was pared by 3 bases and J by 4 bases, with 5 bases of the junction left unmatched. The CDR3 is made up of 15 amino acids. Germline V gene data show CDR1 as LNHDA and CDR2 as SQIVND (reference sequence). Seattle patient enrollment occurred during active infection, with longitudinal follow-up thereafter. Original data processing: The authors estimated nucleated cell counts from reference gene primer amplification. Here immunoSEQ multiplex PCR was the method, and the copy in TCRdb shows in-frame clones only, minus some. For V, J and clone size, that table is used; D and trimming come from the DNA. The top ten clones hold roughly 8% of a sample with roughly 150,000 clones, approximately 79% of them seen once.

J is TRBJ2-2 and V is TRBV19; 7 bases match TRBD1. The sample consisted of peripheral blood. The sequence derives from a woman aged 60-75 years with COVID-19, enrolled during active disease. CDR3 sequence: CASSIPGQTTGELFF. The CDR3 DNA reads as TGTGCCAGTAGTATCCCGGGACAGACCACCGGGGAGCTGTTTTTT.